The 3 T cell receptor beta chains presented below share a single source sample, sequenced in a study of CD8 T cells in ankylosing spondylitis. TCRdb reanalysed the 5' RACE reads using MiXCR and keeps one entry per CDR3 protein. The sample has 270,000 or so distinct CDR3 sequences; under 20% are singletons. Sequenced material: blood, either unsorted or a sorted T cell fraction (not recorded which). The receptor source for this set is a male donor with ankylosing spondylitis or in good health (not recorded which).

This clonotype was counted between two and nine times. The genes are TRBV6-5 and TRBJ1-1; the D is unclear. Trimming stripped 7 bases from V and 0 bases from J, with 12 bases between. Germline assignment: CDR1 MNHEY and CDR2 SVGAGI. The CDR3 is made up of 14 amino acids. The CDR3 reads CASIITRLNTEAFF. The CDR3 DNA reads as TGTGCCAGCATTATAACCAGGCTGAACACTGAAGCTTTCTTT.

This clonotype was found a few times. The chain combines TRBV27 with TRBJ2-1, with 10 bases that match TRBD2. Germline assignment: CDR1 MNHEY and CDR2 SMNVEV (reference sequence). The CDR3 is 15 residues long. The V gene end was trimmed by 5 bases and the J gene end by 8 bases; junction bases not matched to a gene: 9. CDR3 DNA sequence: TGTGCCAGCAGTCCCAGACTAGCGGGCGTACATGAGCAGTTCTTC. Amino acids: CASSPRLAGVHEQFF.

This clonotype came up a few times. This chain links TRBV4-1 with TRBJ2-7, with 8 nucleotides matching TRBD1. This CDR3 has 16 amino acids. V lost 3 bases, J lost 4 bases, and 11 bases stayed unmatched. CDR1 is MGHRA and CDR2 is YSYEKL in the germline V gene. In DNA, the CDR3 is TGCGCCAGCAGCCACGACGCCGGACAGGGCTGGTACGAGCAGTACTTC. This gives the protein CASSHDAGQGWYEQYF.